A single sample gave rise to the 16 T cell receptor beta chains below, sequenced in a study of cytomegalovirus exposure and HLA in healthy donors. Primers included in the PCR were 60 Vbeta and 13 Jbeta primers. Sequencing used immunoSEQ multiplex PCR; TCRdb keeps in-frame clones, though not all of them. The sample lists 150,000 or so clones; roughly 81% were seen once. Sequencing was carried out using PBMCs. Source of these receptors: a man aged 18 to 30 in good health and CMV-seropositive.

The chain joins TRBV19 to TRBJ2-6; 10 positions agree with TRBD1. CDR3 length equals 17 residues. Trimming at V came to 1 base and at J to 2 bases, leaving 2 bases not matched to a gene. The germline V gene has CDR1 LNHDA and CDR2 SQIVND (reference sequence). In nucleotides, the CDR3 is TGTGCCAGTAGTATAGGGACAGGGGGTGCTGGGGCCAACGTCCTGACTTTC. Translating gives CASSIGTGGAGANVLTF.

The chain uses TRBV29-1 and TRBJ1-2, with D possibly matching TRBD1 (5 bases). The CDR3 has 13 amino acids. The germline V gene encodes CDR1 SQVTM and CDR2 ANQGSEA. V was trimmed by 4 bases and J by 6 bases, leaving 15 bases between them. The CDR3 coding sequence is TGCAGCGTTGGGGTTGCAGGGATGAATGGCTACACCTTC. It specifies CSVGVAGMNGYTF.

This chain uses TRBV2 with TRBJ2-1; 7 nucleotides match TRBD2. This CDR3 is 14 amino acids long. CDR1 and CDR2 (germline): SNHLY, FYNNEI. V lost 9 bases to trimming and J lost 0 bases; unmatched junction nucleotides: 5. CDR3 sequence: CARGGDISYNEQFF. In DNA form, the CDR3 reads TGTGCCAGGGGGGGGGATATCTCCTACAATGAGCAGTTCTTC. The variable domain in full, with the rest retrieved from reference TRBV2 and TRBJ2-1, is EPEVTQTPSHQVTQMGQEVILRCVPISNHLYFYWYRQILGQKVEFLVSFYNNEISEKSEIFDDQFSVERPDGSNFTLKIRSTKLEDSAMYFCARGGDISYNEQFFGPGTRLTVL.

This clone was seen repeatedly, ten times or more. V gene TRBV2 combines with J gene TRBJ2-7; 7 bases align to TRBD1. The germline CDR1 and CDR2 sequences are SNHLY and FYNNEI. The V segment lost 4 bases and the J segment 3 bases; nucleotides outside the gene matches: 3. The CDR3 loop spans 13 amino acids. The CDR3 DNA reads TGTGCCAGCAGTGCAGGGGGTGACTACGAGCAGTACTTC. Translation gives CASSAGGDYEQYF.

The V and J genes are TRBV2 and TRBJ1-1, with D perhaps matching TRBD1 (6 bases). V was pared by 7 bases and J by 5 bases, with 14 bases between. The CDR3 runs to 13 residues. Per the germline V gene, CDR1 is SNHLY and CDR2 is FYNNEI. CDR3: CASTGAWGTEAFF. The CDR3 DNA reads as TGTGCCAGCACAGGGGCCTGGGGAACTGAAGCTTTCTTT.

The CDR3 bases are TGTGCCAGTAGTGCGAGACAGGGGGCCGTGGCGACTAACTATGGCTACACCTTC. The encoded protein is CASSARQGAVATNYGYTF. The chain has TRBV19 and TRBJ1-2, with TRBD1 matching over 10 bases. CDR3 length: 18 residues. The germline gives CDR1 LNHDA, CDR2 SQIVND (reference sequence). Trimming took 5 bases from V and 0 from J; bases not matched to a gene: 12.

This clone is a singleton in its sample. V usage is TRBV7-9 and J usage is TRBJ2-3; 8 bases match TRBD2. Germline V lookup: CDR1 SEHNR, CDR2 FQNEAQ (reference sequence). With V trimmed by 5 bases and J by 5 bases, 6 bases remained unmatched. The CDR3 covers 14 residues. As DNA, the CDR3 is TGTGCCAGCAGCAGAGCGGGGGCCGGAGATACGCAGTATTTT. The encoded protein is CASSRAGAGDTQYF. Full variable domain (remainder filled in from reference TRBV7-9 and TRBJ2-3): DTGVSQNPRHKITKRGQNVTFRCDPISEHNRLYWYRQTLGQGPEFLTYFQNEAQLEKSRLLSDRFSAERPKGSFSTLEIQRTEQGDSAMYLCASSRAGAGDTQYFGPGTRLTVL.

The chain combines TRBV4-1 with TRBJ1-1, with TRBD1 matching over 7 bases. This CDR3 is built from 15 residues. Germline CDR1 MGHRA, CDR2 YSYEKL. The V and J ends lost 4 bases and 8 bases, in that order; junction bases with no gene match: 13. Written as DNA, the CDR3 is TGCGCCAGCAGCCGTTCAATACGGGACAGTCCCGAAGCTTTCTTT. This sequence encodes CASSRSIRDSPEAFF.

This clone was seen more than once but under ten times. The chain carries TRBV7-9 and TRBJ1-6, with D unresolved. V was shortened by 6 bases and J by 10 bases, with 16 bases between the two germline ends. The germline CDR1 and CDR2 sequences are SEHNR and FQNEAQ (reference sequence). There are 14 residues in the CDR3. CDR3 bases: TGTGCCAGCAGAGAAGGTGGAGGGCGGTCACCCCTCCACTTT. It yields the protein CASREGGGRSPLHF.

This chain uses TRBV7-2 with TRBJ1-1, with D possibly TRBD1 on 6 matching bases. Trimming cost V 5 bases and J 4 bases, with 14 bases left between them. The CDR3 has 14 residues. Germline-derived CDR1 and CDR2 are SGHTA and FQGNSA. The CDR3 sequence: CASSPQGRGTEAFF. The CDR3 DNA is TGTGCCAGCAGCCCACAGGGAAGGGGCACTGAAGCTTTCTTT.

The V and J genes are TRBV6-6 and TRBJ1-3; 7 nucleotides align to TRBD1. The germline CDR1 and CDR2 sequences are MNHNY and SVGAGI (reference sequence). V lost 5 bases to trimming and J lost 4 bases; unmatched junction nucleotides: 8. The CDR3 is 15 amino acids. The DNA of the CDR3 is TGTGCCAGCAGTCGACAGGGAGCATCCGGAAACACCATATATTTT. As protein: CASSRQGASGNTIYF.

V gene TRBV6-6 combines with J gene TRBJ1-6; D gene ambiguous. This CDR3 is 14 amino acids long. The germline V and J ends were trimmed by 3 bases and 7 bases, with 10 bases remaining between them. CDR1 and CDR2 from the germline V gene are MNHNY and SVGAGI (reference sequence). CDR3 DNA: TGTGCCAGCAGTTATGAAGGGAGGAATTCACCCCTCCACTTT. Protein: CASSYEGRNSPLHF.

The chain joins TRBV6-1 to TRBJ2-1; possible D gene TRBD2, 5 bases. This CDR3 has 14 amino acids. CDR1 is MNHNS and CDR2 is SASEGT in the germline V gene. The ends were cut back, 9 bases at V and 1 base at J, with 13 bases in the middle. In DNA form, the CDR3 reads TGTGCCAGTTTGAAGGACTCATCCTACAATGAGCAGTTCTTC. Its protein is CASLKDSSYNEQFF.

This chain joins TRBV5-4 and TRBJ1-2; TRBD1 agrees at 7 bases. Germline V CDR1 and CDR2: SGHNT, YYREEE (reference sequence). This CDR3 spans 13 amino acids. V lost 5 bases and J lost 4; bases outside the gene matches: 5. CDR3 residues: CASRQTGTYGYTF. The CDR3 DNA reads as TGTGCCAGCAGACAGACAGGGACCTATGGCTACACCTTC.

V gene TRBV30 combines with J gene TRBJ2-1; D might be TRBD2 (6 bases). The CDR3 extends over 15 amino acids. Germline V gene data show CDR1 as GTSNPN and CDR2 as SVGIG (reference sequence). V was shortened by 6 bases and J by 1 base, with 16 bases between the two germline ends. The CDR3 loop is CACRWAGLSYNEQFF. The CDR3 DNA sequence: TGTGCCTGCCGATGGGCGGGGCTATCCTACAATGAGCAGTTCTTC.

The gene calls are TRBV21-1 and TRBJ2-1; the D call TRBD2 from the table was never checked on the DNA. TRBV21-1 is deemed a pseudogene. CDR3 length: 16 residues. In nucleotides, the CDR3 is TGTGCCAGCAGAATCCCAATTCGGGAGGGGGTGGATGAGCAGTTCTTC. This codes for CASRIPIREGVDEQFF.